Below are 26 T cell receptor beta chains sequenced from a single sample in a study of beta chain features in type 1 diabetes. The investigators reverse transcribed all of the isolated RNA, so they sequenced expressed TCRB transcripts. Clones were sequenced by immunoSEQ multiplex PCR, and TCRdb holds only the in-frame ones, with some missing. Of around 500,000 clones listed, 10% to 12% are singletons. Material for sequencing was naive CD4+ T cells from blood. These TCRs come from a woman in her late teens or twenties in good health.

The chain uses TRBV7-3 and TRBJ2-1; D is uncertain. The CDR3 contains 15 residues. From germline, CDR1 is SGHTA and CDR2 FQGTGA. V was cut by 2 bases and J by 0 bases, with 8 bases left in between. In DNA form, the CDR3 reads TGTGCCAGCAGCTTACTTTACCTCTCCTACAATGAGCAGTTCTTC. It specifies CASSLLYLSYNEQFF.

This clone appeared a few times. The chain combines TRBV5-1 with TRBJ2-1, with 7 bases identical to TRBD2. The length of the CDR3 is 15 residues. Germline assignment: CDR1 SGHRS and CDR2 YFSETQ. Unmatched junction bases numbered 4, after V lost 4 bases and J lost 0 bases. The CDR3 here is CASSVGLDSYNEQFF. Written as DNA, the CDR3 is TGCGCCAGCAGCGTAGGACTAGACTCCTACAATGAGCAGTTCTTC.

This clone was found a few times. The chain has TRBV18 and TRBJ2-3; D uncertain. The CDR3 runs 12 residues. Germline V lookup: CDR1 KGHSH, CDR2 LQKENI. V was clipped by 3 bases and J by 5 bases, with 6 bases between them. The CDR3 region is CASSPARDTQYF. The DNA for the CDR3 is TGTGCCAGCTCACCCGCCCGAGATACGCAGTATTTT. The full variable domain, with the rest looked up from reference TRBV18 and TRBJ2-3, is NAGVMQNPRHLVRRRGQEARLRCSPMKGHSHVYWYRQLPEEGLKFMVYLQKENIIDESGMPKERFSAEFPKEGPSILRIQQVVRGDSAAYFCASSPARDTQYFGPGTRLTVL.

The chain joins TRBV4-3 to TRBJ2-1; D is unresolved. The CDR3 contains 15 residues. Trimming left V 2 bases short and J 3 bases short, with 11 bases between. CDR1 and CDR2 (germline): LGHNA, YSLEER. CDR3 amino acids: CASSQTSSFYNEQFF. The CDR3 DNA is TGCGCCAGCAGCCAAACTTCGAGTTTCTACAATGAGCAGTTCTTC.

Concerning this clone itself: The sample carries other DNA sequences with the same CDR3. The J gene is TRBJ2-7, the V gene TRBV14; D remains unclear. Germline-derived CDR1 and CDR2 are SGHDN and FVKESK. Trimming pared 1 base from V and 3 bases from J, leaving 4 bases between. The CDR3 has 12 amino acids. Here the CDR3 reads CASSQGRYEQYF. CDR3 in DNA: TGTGCCAGCAGCCAAGGGCGCTACGAGCAGTACTTC.

This clone has only a few counts. The chain employs TRBV28 and TRBJ2-5; D remains ambiguous. Germline V CDR1 and CDR2: MDHEN, SYDVKM. The CDR3 has 14 amino acids. Trimming shortened V by 2 bases and J by 2 bases, and 9 bases separated the two germline ends. In DNA, the CDR3 is TGTGCCAGCAGTTTAATGTTCAGGCAAGAGACCCAGTACTTC. Its protein product is CASSLMFRQETQYF. The full variable domain, in which reference TRBV28 and TRBJ2-5 provide the parts outside the CDR3, is DVKVTQSSRYLVKRTGEKVFLECVQDMDHENMFWYRQDPGLGLRLIYFSYDVKMKEKGDIPEGYSVSREKKERFSLILESASTNQTSMYLCASSLMFRQETQYFGPGTRLLVL.

This clone was counted only a few times. The chain joins TRBV7-2 to TRBJ2-7; the match to TRBD1 covers 7 bases. V gave up 0 bases and J gave up 2 bases; unmatched junction bases: 4. The germline V gene has CDR1 SGHTA and CDR2 FQGNSA. This CDR3 comprises 15 residues. The CDR3 DNA sequence: TGTGCCAGCAGCTTAGCGGGGACAGTCGCCTACGAGCAGTACGTC. This sequence encodes CASSLAGTVAYEQYV.

The genes are TRBV7-3 and TRBJ1-6; D is possibly TRBD1 (5 bases). Germline V gene data show CDR1 as SGHTA and CDR2 as FQGTGA. The CDR3 spans 15 residues. Trimming pared 5 bases from V and 10 bases from J, leaving 18 bases between. The CDR3 coding sequence is TGTGCCAGCAGCCCGTCCGGGGGGTTGAGGTCACCCCTCCACTTT. This translates into CASSPSGGLRSPLHF.

This clone was detected a few times. V usage is TRBV7-6 and J usage is TRBJ2-2; 9 bases fit TRBD1. The CDR3 length is 16 residues. Germline assignment: CDR1 SGHVS and CDR2 FNYEAQ. V lost 5 bases to trimming and J lost 0 bases; unmatched junction nucleotides: 4. The CDR3 spells CASSPRQGANTGELFF. CDR3 DNA: TGTGCCAGCAGCCCGCGACAGGGGGCGAACACCGGGGAGCTGTTTTTT.

The genes are TRBV5-6 and TRBJ2-7; D remains ambiguous. The V and J ends lost 1 base and 7 bases respectively, with 9 bases between them. The germline V gene encodes CDR1 SGHDT and CDR2 YYEEEE. The CDR3 is 12 amino acids. CDR3 sequence (DNA): TGTGCCAGCAGCTTGAGGCCGACTGAGCAGTACTTC. This encodes CASSLRPTEQYF.

V and J are TRBV13 and TRBJ2-5, with D hard to call. Trimming removed 3 bases from V and 2 bases from J, with 4 bases in between. CDR3 length: 12 residues. Per germline, CDR1 PRHDT and CDR2 FYEKMQ (reference sequence). CDR3 nucleotide sequence: TGTGCCAGCAGCTTCCGACAAGAGACCCAGTACTTC. This gives the protein CASSFRQETQYF.

The rearrangement links TRBV5-6 to TRBJ2-5, with 15 bases that match TRBD2. CDR1 and CDR2 (germline): SGHDT, YYEEEE. Unmatched junction bases numbered 12, after V lost 7 bases and J lost 5 bases. The CDR3 runs to 17 residues. The CDR3: CASFRTSGRGNLETQYF. As DNA, the CDR3 is TGTGCCAGCTTTCGGACTAGCGGGAGGGGAAACCTCGAGACCCAGTACTTC.

Only a few counts were recorded for this clone. The chain uses TRBV6-4 and TRBJ1-2, with D possibly TRBD1 on 5 matching bases. The CDR3 contains 14 residues. Trimming took 6 bases from V and 3 from J, leaving 14 bases between them. Germline assignment: CDR1 MRHNA and CDR2 SNTAGT. CDR3 nucleotide sequence: TGTGCCAGCAGCGCCTCACAGGCGGACTATGGCTACACCTTC. Protein sequence: CASSASQADYGYTF.

The V and J genes are TRBV9 and TRBJ2-4, with a tentative D call TRBD2 (6 bases). Germline V lookup: CDR1 SGDLS, CDR2 YYNGEE. This CDR3 spans 15 amino acids. Trimming removed 3 bases at V and 7 bases at J, with 17 bases between. CDR3 DNA: TGTGCCAGCAGCGCCGCCTCGGGGGAGTGGAACATTCAGTACTTC. This encodes CASSAASGEWNIQYF.

This clone was found a few times. The chain carries TRBV7-2 and TRBJ2-7; 7 nucleotides line up with TRBD2. CDR3 size: 16 residues. The germline gives CDR1 SGHTA, CDR2 FQGNSA. V lost 7 bases, J lost 2 bases, and 14 bases stayed unmatched. The chain's CDR3 is CASTGRNGGLAYEQYF. CDR3 nucleotide sequence: TGTGCCAGCACCGGGAGGAATGGGGGACTGGCCTACGAGCAGTACTTC.

This chain uses TRBV5-1 with TRBJ2-7; D tentatively reads TRBD1 or TRBD2 (6 bases each). V gave up 2 bases and J gave up 3 bases, with 15 bases separating them. The CDR3 is 15 residues long. The germline gives CDR1 SGHRS, CDR2 YFSETQ. CDR3: CASSFGRGRDYEQYF. The CDR3 DNA is TGCGCCAGCAGCTTCGGCCGGGGGCGAGACTACGAGCAGTACTTC. The whole variable domain, remainder taken from reference TRBV5-1 and TRBJ2-7, is KAGVTQTPRYLIKTRGQQVTLSCSPISGHRSVSWYQQTPGQGLQFLFEYFSETQRNKGNFPGRFSGRQFSNSRSEMNVSTLELGDSALYLCASSFGRGRDYEQYFGPGTRLTVT.

The table lists this clone with a few counts. The CDR3 sequence: CASSLALVGMGLFF. DNA of the CDR3: TGTGCCAGCAGCTTAGCGCTGGTGGGTATGGGCCTGTTCTTC. This chain joins TRBV7-2 and TRBJ2-1; unclear D gene. Germline CDR1 SGHTA, CDR2 FQGNSA. The CDR3 is 14 residues long. With 0 bases removed from V and 15 bases from J, the gap between germline ends came to 18 bases.

This clone came up a few times. J is TRBJ1-2 and V is TRBV5-1; no reliable D call. The CDR3 consists of 16 residues. The germline gives CDR1 SGHRS, CDR2 YFSETQ. The germline V and J ends were trimmed by 0 bases and 0 bases, with 12 bases remaining between them. CDR3 sequence (DNA): TGCGCCAGCAGCTTGGCCCAGGCCCGTTCTAACTATGGCTACACCTTC. Its translation: CASSLAQARSNYGYTF.

The chain joins TRBV9 to TRBJ2-1, with TRBD2 identical over 8 bases. The V segment lost 3 bases and the J segment 6 bases; nucleotides outside the gene matches: 5. The CDR3 totals 14 residues. Looked up from germline, CDR1 is SGDLS and CDR2 is YYNGEE. CDR3 coding DNA: TGTGCCAGCAGCGATAGCGGGATGGTCAATGAGCAGTTCTTC. It translates to CASSDSGMVNEQFF. Supplemented by reference TRBV9 and TRBJ2-1, the full variable domain reads DSGVTQTPKHLITATGQRVTLRCSPRSGDLSVYWYQQSLDQGLQFLIQYYNGEERAKGNILERFSAQQFPDLHSELNLSSLELGDSALYFCASSDSGMVNEQFFGPGTRLTVL.

As concerns this clone: The same CDR3 arises from other DNA sequences in this sample as well. The chain recombines TRBV7-2 with TRBJ2-3; D gene unclear. Germline assignment: CDR1 SGHTA and CDR2 FQGNSA. V was clipped by 5 bases and J by 1 base, with 4 bases between them. The CDR3 sequence is 12 residues long. The CDR3 sequence: CASSPGTDTQYF. The CDR3 DNA is TGTGCCAGCAGCCCAGGCACAGATACGCAGTATTTT. Complete variable domain (other parts from reference TRBV7-2 and TRBJ2-3): GAGVSQSPSNKVTEKGKDVELRCDPISGHTALYWYRQSLGQGLEFLIYFQGNSAPDKSGLPSDRFSAERTGGSVSTLTIQRTQQEDSAVYLCASSPGTDTQYFGPGTRLTVL.

The J gene is TRBJ2-3, the V gene TRBV25-1; D is unclear. Germline V CDR1 and CDR2: MGHDK, SYGVNS. V lost 3 bases to trimming and J lost 9 bases, with 10 bases between them. The CDR3 covers 12 residues. CDR3 sequence (DNA): TGTGCCAGCAGTGACTACAGATTGACGCAGTATTTT. Its translation: CASSDYRLTQYF.

The V gene is TRBV5-1, the J gene TRBJ2-1, with D possibly being TRBD1 (7 bases). The germline V gene encodes CDR1 SGHRS and CDR2 YFSETQ. V was clipped by 0 bases and J by 9 bases, with 13 bases between them. The CDR3 is 14 residues long. CDR3 bases: TGCGCCAGCAGCTTGGCCGTCCAGGGGGGTGAGCAGTTCTTC. Protein: CASSLAVQGGEQFF.

The sample holds a few counts of this clone. The V and J genes are TRBV30 and TRBJ1-2; D might be TRBD1 (5 bases). V shed 2 bases and J shed 5 bases, with 18 bases lying between them. CDR3 length: 15 amino acids. Germline V gives CDR1 GTSNPN, CDR2 SVGIG (reference sequence). The CDR3 coding sequence is TGTGCCTGGAGTCTTGGGCCAGGGAGTTGGTATGGCTACACCTTC. It codes for CAWSLGPGSWYGYTF.

The gene calls are TRBV6-6 and TRBJ1-1; D call uncertain. The CDR3 runs to 13 residues. V was cut by 4 bases and J by 1 base, with 7 bases left in between. From germline, CDR1 is MNHNY and CDR2 SVGAGI (reference sequence). CDR3 coding DNA: TGTGCCAGCAGTTCTAGGTGGAACACTGAAGCTTTCTTT. Its protein is CASSSRWNTEAFF.

The table lists this clone with a few counts. The V call is TRBV9, the J call TRBJ2-2; D is unresolved. V was trimmed by 0 bases and J by 8 bases, leaving 14 bases between them. The CDR3 is 15 amino acids. Per germline, CDR1 SGDLS and CDR2 YYNGEE. The DNA of the CDR3 is TGTGCCAGCAGCGTAGACCCAGTCCCCAGGGGGGAGCTGTTTTTT. It codes for CASSVDPVPRGELFF.

This clone was recorded a few times. This chain links TRBV5-4 with TRBJ2-3; a weak D match, TRBD2 (5 bases). This CDR3 has 14 residues. Trimming cost V 1 base and J 0 bases, with 6 bases left between them. Germline V lookup: CDR1 SGHNT, CDR2 YYREEE (reference sequence). CDR3 DNA: TGTGCCAGCAGCTTGAGGAGGAGCACAGATACGCAGTATTTT. Translation: CASSLRRSTDTQYF.